This T cell receptor (beta chain) was obtained from a study of blood T cell repertoires in COVID-19. About the study: From the United States, Italy and Spain came samples of acute and convalescent COVID-19. Nucleic acid was either cDNA or gDNA, and it came from T cells, B-cell-depleted T cells, or PBMCs.

The CDR3 spans 15 residues. V was clipped by 5 bases and J by 3 bases, with 15 bases between them. The germline gives CDR1 LGHNT, CDR2 FRNRAP. Source study methods: How many nucleated cells were present was estimated from reference gene primer amplification. TCRdb's table, derived via immunoSEQ multiplex PCR, lists solely in-frame clones and lacks some. V and J calls and clone size are those listed in that table; D and trimming were worked out from the DNA. The table records around 150,000 clones, around 85% of them present only once. The sample consisted of peripheral blood. This receptor was taken from a man in his 70s with acute or convalescent COVID-19. The chain is built from TRBV12-5 and TRBJ2-3; a weak D match, TRBD2 (6 bases). The CDR3 loop is CASGQSGRTTDTQYF. As DNA, the CDR3 is TGTGCTAGTGGTCAGTCCGGGAGAACGACAGATACGCAGTATTTT.